This T cell receptor beta chain is drawn from a study of T cell repertoires in cytomegalovirus infection. Study information: Public TCR beta signatures were indicative of both CMV infection and a matching HLA type. Findings and caveats of the study: Of the TCR beta families, the public ones yielded a cumulative frequency that identified carriers of CMV plus the relevant HLA. Predominance within the ex vivo response was attributable to HLA-C-restricted CMV-specific TCR beta clonotypes.

CDR3 length equals 14 residues. CDR1 is MNHEY and CDR2 is SVGAGI in the germline V gene. V lost 2 bases and J lost 6, with 13 bases in between. For this clonotype: Antigen specificity is unknown.

TCRdb re-called the reads through MiXCR, storing one row per CDR3 protein. The sample carries some 680,000 distinct CDR3 sequences, roughly 36% recorded once. The chain is built from TRBV6-5 and TRBJ1-1; D is unclear. The sequencing input was PBMCs. The TCR comes from a human donor in good health (CMV status not recorded). Some clones in this sample may be carry-over from other donors' samples. The DNA of the CDR3 is TGTGCCAGCAGTTACACCTCGGGAGCATCTGAAGCTTTCTTT. This sequence encodes CASSYTSGASEAFF.